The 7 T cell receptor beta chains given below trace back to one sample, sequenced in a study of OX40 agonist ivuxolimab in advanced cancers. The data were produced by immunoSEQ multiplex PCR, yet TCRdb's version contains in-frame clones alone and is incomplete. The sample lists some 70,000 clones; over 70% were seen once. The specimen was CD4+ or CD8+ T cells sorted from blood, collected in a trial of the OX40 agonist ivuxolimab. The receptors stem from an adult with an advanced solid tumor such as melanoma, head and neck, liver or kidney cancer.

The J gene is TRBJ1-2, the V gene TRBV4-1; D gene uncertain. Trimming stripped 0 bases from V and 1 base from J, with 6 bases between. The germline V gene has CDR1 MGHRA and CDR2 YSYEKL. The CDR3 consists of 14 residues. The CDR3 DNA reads TGCGCCAGCAGCCAAGATCCCCTTAACTATGGCTACACCTTC. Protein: CASSQDPLNYGYTF.

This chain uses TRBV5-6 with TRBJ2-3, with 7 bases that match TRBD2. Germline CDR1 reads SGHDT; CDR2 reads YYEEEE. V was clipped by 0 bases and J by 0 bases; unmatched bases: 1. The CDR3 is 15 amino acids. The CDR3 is CASSLALASTDTQYF. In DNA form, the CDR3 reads TGTGCCAGCAGCTTGGCACTAGCGAGCACAGATACGCAGTATTTT.

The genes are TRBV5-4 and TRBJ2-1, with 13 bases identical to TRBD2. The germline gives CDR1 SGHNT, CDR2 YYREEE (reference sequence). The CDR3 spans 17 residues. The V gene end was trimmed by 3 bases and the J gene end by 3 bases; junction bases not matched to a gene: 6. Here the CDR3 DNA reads TGTGCCAGCAGCTCCTCGAGGACTAGCGGGGGCTACAATGAGCAGTTCTTC. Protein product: CASSSSRTSGGYNEQFF.

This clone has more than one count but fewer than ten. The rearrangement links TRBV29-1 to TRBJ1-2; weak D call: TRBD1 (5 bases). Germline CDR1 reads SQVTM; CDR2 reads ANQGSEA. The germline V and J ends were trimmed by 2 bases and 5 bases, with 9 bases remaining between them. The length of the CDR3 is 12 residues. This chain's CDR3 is CSVERTQYGYTF. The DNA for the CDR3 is TGCAGCGTTGAACGGACACAATATGGCTACACCTTC.

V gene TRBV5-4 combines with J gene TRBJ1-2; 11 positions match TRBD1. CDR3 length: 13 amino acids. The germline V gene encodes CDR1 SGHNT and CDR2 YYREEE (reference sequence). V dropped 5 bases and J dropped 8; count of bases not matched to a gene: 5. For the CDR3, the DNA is TGTGCCAGCAGGGCAGGGACAGGGGGAGGCTACACCTTC. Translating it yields CASRAGTGGGYTF. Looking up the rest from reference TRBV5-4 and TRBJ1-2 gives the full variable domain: ETGVTQSPTHLIKTRGQQVTLRCSSQSGHNTVSWYQQALGQGPQFIFQYYREEENGRGNFPPRFSGLQFPNYSSELNVNALELDDSALYLCASRAGTGGGYTFGSGTRLTVV.

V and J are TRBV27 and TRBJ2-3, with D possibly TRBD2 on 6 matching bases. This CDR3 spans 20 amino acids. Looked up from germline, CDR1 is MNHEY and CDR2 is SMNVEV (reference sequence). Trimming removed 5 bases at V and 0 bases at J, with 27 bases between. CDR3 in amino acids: CASSTYPTLREATSTDTQYF. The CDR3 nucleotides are TGTGCCAGCAGTACTTACCCAACTCTGAGGGAGGCTACTAGCACAGATACGCAGTATTTT.

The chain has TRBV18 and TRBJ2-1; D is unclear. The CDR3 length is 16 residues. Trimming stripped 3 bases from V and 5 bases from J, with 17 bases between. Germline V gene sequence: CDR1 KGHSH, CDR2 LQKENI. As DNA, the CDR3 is TGTGCCAGCTCACCCCCCTCCGTGAGAAACAACAATGAGCAGTTCTTC. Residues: CASSPPSVRNNNEQFF.